The entry that follows covers one TCR beta chain sequence. Its specific antigen is unknown. No base quality information exists; no much larger clone differs at one position. These data come from a study of post-analysis software for immune sequencing data (dated by TCRdb to about 2015). As for the study more broadly: The recorded disease courses included relapsing-remitting, secondary progressive and progressive-relapsing multiple sclerosis, and some patients had no subtype annotation. A subset of samples was prepared in parallel using single-end sample barcoding, then pooled and co-amplified after Illumina adapter ligation. The multiple sclerosis patient repertoires were compared with more than 9 previously published healthy control repertoires from donors aged 6 to 25 years. General study outcomes and caveats: Significantly lower normalized Chao1 diversity was found in multiple sclerosis patients than in controls, suggesting substantial peripheral T-cell clonal expansion. Direct clustering with F measure showed strong co-clustering of samples prepared in the same batch, prompting a batch-effect correction. The multiple sclerosis patient group was slightly younger than the control group.

Library method: PCR. This sample was sequenced with an Illumina HiSeq 2500. Unique molecular identifiers were incorporated into TCR beta cDNA libraries to reduce PCR and sequencing biases. Every 1 to 10 million input T cells yielded 500,000 or so cDNA molecules, meaning each molecule approximated one T cell. Patient libraries were prepared and sequenced with the same protocol used for the earlier healthy control dataset. Within a given batch, samples were prepared together, multiplexed and sequenced on the same HiSeq lane. In the original analysis: MIGEC handled the raw barcoded reads, throwing out single-read molecular identifier groups before consensus assembly and CDR3 extraction. VDJtools was used for post-analysis of the clonotype tables, and diversity was normalized by down-sampling every dataset to the size of the smallest sample. To correct batch-related cross-sample contamination, repertoire overlap clustering matched CDR3 amino acid sequences but not nucleotide sequences. TCRdb reprocessed the public reads (quality trimming at Q25 with fastp, clone calling with MiXCR) and kept in-frame beta chains. Records with the same CDR3 protein are collapsed into one entry carrying the most frequent genes and DNA. TCRdb, not the authors, supplied the V and J calls. This sample comprises some 700,000 distinct CDR3 sequences, approximately 60% of them detected only once. The ten largest clonotypes hold roughly 10% of the sample.

To demonstrate the VDJtools post-analysis software, TCR beta repertoires were profiled from the peripheral blood of over ten young patients with multiple sclerosis. The patients with multiple sclerosis were children and adolescents between about 6 and 15 years of age. The origin of this receptor is a girl aged 2-10 years with multiple sclerosis. Sample: blood.

In nucleotide form, the sequence is TGCAGTGCTTCCTTGGGGAGCATTCAGTACTTC. Translated, it gives CSASLGSIQYF. The rearrangement combines TRBV20-1 with TRBJ2-4; matching of 5 bases hints at TRBD2 as the D gene. Trimming takes 5 bases from V and 9 bases from J, and the germline ends sit 11 bases apart. CDR1 is given as DFQATT and CDR2 as SNEGSKA, both from the germline V gene (reference sequence). Taken from cysteine to phenylalanine, the CDR3 has 11 residues. Of the read, only the CDR3 DNA is kept; its 33 bases are in frame from base 1.